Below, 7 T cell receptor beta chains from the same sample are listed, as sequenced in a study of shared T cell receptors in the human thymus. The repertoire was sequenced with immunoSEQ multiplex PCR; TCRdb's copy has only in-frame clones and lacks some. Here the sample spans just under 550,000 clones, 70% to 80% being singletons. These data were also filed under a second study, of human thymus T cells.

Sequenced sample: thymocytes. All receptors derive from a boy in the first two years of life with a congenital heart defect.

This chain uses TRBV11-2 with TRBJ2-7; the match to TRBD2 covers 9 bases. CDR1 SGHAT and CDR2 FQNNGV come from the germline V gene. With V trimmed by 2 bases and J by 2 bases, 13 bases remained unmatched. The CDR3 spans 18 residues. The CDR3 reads CASSLRREGPQAPYEQYF. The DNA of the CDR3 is TGTGCCAGCAGCTTACGGCGGGAGGGCCCTCAAGCGCCCTACGAGCAGTACTTC.

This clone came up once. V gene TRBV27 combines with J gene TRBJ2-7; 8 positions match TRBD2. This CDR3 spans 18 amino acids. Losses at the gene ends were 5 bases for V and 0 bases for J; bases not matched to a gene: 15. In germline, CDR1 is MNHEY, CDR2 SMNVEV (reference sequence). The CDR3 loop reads CASSTRGGLPPISYEQYF. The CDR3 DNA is TGTGCCAGCAGTACCCGCGGGGGGTTGCCCCCGATCTCCTACGAGCAGTACTTC.

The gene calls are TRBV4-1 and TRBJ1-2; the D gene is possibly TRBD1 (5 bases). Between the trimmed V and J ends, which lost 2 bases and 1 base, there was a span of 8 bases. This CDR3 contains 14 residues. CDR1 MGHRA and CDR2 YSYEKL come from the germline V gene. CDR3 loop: CASSQPDSNYGYTF. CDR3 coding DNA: TGCGCCAGCAGCCAACCAGACAGTAACTATGGCTACACCTTC.

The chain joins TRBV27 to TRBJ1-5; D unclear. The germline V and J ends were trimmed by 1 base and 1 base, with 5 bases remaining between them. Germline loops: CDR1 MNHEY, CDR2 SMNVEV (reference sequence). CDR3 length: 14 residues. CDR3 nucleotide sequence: TGTGCCAGCAGTTTATTGGGCAGCAATCAGCCCCAGCATTTT. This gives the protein CASSLLGSNQPQHF.

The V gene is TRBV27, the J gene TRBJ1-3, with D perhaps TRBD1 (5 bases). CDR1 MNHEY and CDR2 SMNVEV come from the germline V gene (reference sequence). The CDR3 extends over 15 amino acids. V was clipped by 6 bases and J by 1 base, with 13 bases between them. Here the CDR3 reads CASRGAGPSGNTIYF. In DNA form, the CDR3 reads TGTGCCAGCAGAGGAGCAGGGCCTTCTGGAAACACCATATATTTT.

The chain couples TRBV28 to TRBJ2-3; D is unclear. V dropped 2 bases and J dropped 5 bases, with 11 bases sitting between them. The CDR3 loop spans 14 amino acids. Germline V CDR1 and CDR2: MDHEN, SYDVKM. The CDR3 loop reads CASSLSQAGDTQYF. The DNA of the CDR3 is TGTGCCAGCAGTTTAAGTCAGGCTGGAGATACGCAGTATTTT.

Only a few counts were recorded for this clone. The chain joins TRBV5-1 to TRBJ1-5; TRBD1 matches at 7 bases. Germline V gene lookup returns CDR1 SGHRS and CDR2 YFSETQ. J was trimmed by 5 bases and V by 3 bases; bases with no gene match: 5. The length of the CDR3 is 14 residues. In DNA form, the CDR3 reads TGCGCCAGCAGCTCTACTGGACAGGATCAGCCCCAGCATTTT. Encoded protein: CASSSTGQDQPQHF.